These 11 T cell receptor beta chains originate from one sample sequenced in a study of T cells after yellow fever vaccination. TCRdb called the 5' RACE reads again in MiXCR, with one record for every CDR3 protein. Of 250,000 to 400,000 distinct CDR3 sequences in the sample, 3.5% to 4.5% were seen once. The input for sequencing was PBMCs, taken 15 days after the yellow fever booster vaccination. The receptors here all came from a man aged 18 to 29 who received the YFV17D yellow fever vaccine.

Turning to this clonotype: A much more abundant neighbour one base away suggests this may be a read error. The chain links TRBV5-6 to TRBJ1-2; perhaps TRBD1 as D (5 bases). The V and J ends lost 4 bases and 7 bases respectively, with 17 bases between them. Germline loops: CDR1 SGHDT, CDR2 YYEEEE. This CDR3 has 14 amino acids. As DNA, the CDR3 is TGTGCCAGCAGCCTCGGGACGGTTCTATTTGGCTACACCTTC. It yields the protein CASSLGTVLFGYTF.

The chain has TRBV19 and TRBJ1-5; D gene uncertain. Germline loops: CDR1 LNHDA, CDR2 SQIVND (reference sequence). Trimming took off 3 bases at V and 7 bases at J, with 10 bases between the two ends. This CDR3 spans 13 amino acids. The CDR3, as DNA: TGTGCCAGTAGTATTTCCGGGATCCAGCCCCAGCATTTT. Protein product: CASSISGIQPQHF.

This clonotype appeared many times. The CDR3 region is CASRPDSLNEKLFF. The CDR3 nucleotides are TGTGCCAGCAGGCCCGACAGCCTTAATGAAAAACTGTTTTTT. The chain uses TRBV2 and TRBJ1-4; weak D call: TRBD1 (5 bases). The germline V gene encodes CDR1 SNHLY and CDR2 FYNNEI. The CDR3 sequence is 14 residues long. V dropped 6 bases and J dropped 4 bases, with 12 bases sitting between them.

Only a few counts were recorded for this clonotype. The J gene is TRBJ1-5, the V gene TRBV4-3, with D perhaps TRBD1 (6 bases). The CDR3 has 15 residues. The ends were cut back, 0 bases at V and 9 bases at J, with 15 bases in the middle. The V gene's germline CDR1 is LGHNA and CDR2 YSLEER. The CDR3 reads CASSQDYWGLTPQHF. The DNA of the CDR3 is TGCGCCAGCAGCCAAGATTATTGGGGGCTTACGCCCCAGCATTTT.

The table lists this clonotype with a few counts. The genes are TRBV19 and TRBJ2-1; the match to TRBD1 covers 8 bases. The V gene's germline CDR1 is LNHDA and CDR2 SQIVND (reference sequence). The CDR3 has 14 amino acids. J lost 9 bases, V lost 3 bases, and 7 bases had no gene match. CDR3 region: CASSIGQGDPEQFF. The CDR3 DNA sequence: TGTGCCAGTAGTATTGGACAGGGTGATCCTGAGCAGTTCTTC.

This clonotype was picked up many times. The chain uses TRBV6-6 and TRBJ1-5; the D is unclear. Per the germline V gene, CDR1 is MNHNY and CDR2 is SVGAGI (reference sequence). Trimming took 0 bases from V and 3 from J, leaving 15 bases between them. The CDR3 runs to 17 residues. CDR3: CASSYSSGSQNNQPQHF. The CDR3 bases are TGTGCCAGCAGTTACTCGAGTGGTAGTCAGAACAATCAGCCCCAGCATTTT.

This clonotype occurred a few times. The gene calls are TRBV18 and TRBJ1-4; the D is unclear. Germline values: CDR1 KGHSH, CDR2 LQKENI. Between the trimmed V and J ends, which lost 2 bases and 5 bases, there was a span of 9 bases. This CDR3 has 14 amino acids. DNA for the CDR3: TGTGCCAGCTCACCAAACAGAGACAATGAAAAACTGTTTTTT. Its protein product is CASSPNRDNEKLFF.

This clonotype was observed many times. The chain couples TRBV20-1 to TRBJ2-7, with 11 bases that match TRBD1. In germline, CDR1 is DFQATT, CDR2 SNEGSKA (reference sequence). V shed 4 bases, J shed 4 bases, and the junction held 9 bases outside the gene matches. CDR3 length equals 15 residues. CDR3 sequence (DNA): TGCAGTGCTACCAAGGCAGGGACAGGGGGTTACGAGCAGTACTTC. Translated, it gives CSATKAGTGGYEQYF.

This clonotype was found many times. The CDR3, as DNA: TGCAGTGCTAGAGACTCGGCGCGGGGGTTTGACCAGCAGTACGTC. Protein: CSARDSARGFDQQYV. This chain links TRBV20-1 with TRBJ2-7; the match to TRBD2 covers 7 bases. The CDR3 length is 15 residues. After removal of 0 bases from V and 8 bases from J, the junction contained 13 bases not matched to a gene. Germline V CDR1 and CDR2: DFQATT, SNEGSKA (reference sequence).

In this sample, this clonotype turned up a few times. The V and J genes are TRBV7-2 and TRBJ2-3; no reliable D call. Germline loops: CDR1 SGHTA, CDR2 FQGNSA. This CDR3 is built from 15 residues. Trimming took 3 bases from V and 0 from J, leaving 10 bases between them. Written as DNA, the CDR3 is TGTGCCAGCAGCTTCTACACCCCTAGCACAGATACGCAGTATTTT. It translates to CASSFYTPSTDTQYF. Complete variable domain (other parts from reference TRBV7-2 and TRBJ2-3): GAGVSQSPSNKVTEKGKDVELRCDPISGHTALYWYRQSLGQGLEFLIYFQGNSAPDKSGLPSDRFSAERTGGSVSTLTIQRTQQEDSAVYLCASSFYTPSTDTQYFGPGTRLTVL.

At least ten counts were recorded for this clonotype. This chain connects TRBV7-2 to TRBJ2-1, with D possibly being TRBD2 (5 bases). CDR1 and CDR2 from the germline V gene are SGHTA and FQGNSA. V lost 5 bases, J lost 6 bases, and 17 bases lay in between. This CDR3 spans 15 amino acids. This CDR3 is CASSPLATRGNEQFF. CDR3 DNA sequence: TGTGCCAGCAGCCCCCTAGCAACCCGAGGCAATGAGCAGTTCTTC.